The entry below describes one TCR beta chain. This sample stems from a study of blood T cell repertoires in COVID-19. Data came from immunoSEQ multiplex PCR; TCRdb stores just in-frame clones and leaves some out. The sample lists about 170,000 clones; about 85% were seen once. V was clipped by 6 bases and J by 12 bases; unmatched bases: 17. Germline V gene lookup returns CDR1 MNHEY and CDR2 SVGEGT. The CDR3 contains 15 residues. The V call is TRBV6-2 or TRBV6-3, the J call TRBJ2-1; TRBD1 matches at 7 bases. The sequenced sample consisted of peripheral blood. This clonotype originated in a human donor with acute or convalescent COVID-19. The donor label of this sample is uncertain. CDR3 region: CASSISPTGRFGQFF. The CDR3 coding sequence is TGTGCCAGCAGCATTTCTCCGACAGGGCGGTTTGGGCAGTTCTTC.